These T cell receptor beta chains were read from a single sample in a study of OX40 agonist ivuxolimab in advanced cancers. TCRdb's copy holds only in-frame clones and misses some; the assay was immunoSEQ multiplex PCR. The sample has 50,000 to 75,000 clones, 70% to 80% seen once; the top ten hold roughly 1.2%. Specimen: CD4+ or CD8+ T cells sorted from blood, collected in a trial of the OX40 agonist ivuxolimab. The source is an adult with an advanced solid tumor such as melanoma, head and neck, liver or kidney cancer. CDR3s include the opening cysteine and the closing phenylalanine or tryptophan. A D gene is named only where the DNA matches it firmly. A row's size may be missing; if present it is once, few, many or a size class.

.	TRBV5-1	.	TRBJ1-2	TGCGCCAGCAGCCGCTTAATGGGAGATGGCTACACCTTC	CASSRLMGDGYTF
once	TRBV5-6	TRBD1	TRBJ1-2	TGTGCCAGCAGCTGGACAGGGAATTATGGCTACACCTTC	CASSWTGNYGYTF
.	TRBV4-1	.	TRBJ2-2	TGCGCCAGCAGCCATGGAGCACTCCTGAACACCGGGGAGCTGTTTTTT	CASSHGALLNTGELFF
.	TRBV10-3	TRBD2	TRBJ2-1	TGTGCCATCAGTGGTGTCGGGACTAGCGGTACTACAAAGTCCTACAATGAGCAGTTCTTC	CAISGVGTSGTTKSYNEQFF
.	TRBV25-1	TRBD1	TRBJ2-1	TGTGCCAGCAGTGGGCGACAGGGGTGGCCACGGTTTGATGAGCAGTTCTTC	CASSGRQGWPRFDEQFF
.	TRBV29-1	TRBD1	TRBJ1-1	TGCAGCCTATCCGGGACAGGGAACACTGAAGCTTTCTTT	CSLSGTGNTEAFF
.	TRBV14	.	TRBJ2-5	TGTGCCAGCAGCCAAAAAGCTAAAGGGGTCCCTAGAGAGACCCAGTACTTC	CASSQKAKGVPRETQYF
.	TRBV7-6	TRBD1	TRBJ1-2	TGTGCCAGCAGCCCCGACAGGGGGAACTATGGCTACACCTTC	CASSPDRGNYGYTF
few	TRBV6-1	.	TRBJ1-1	TGTGCCAGCAGTGAACCGGACGTCCGTGCTTTCTTT	CASSEPDVRAFF
.	TRBV7-7	TRBD2	TRBJ2-1	TGTGCTAGCAGCTTAGATTCGGGACTAGCGATAAATGAGCAGTTCTTC	CASSLDSGLAINEQFF
few	TRBV11-2	.	TRBJ2-7	TGTGCCAGCAGCTTAGACAGGGCCTACGAGCAGTACTTC	CASSLDRAYEQYF
.	TRBV11-1	.	TRBJ2-1	TGTGCCAGCAGACCCAGGTTGATGTCTACGGTGCAGTTCTTC	CASRPRLMSTVQFF
.	TRBV18	.	TRBJ2-5	TGTGCCAGCTCGCAGGGCAGGTCGGAGACCCAGTACTTC	CASSQGRSETQYF